This TCR beta chain stems from a study of blood T cell repertoires in COVID-19 (dated by TCRdb to about 2020). Background for the entire study: The collaborator samples originated in the United States, Italy and Spain and spanned the acute and convalescent phases of COVID-19. Deeply sampled blood TCRbeta repertoires from subjects exposed to, actively infected with, or recovered from COVID-19 were included in the dataset. Samples came from the ongoing ImmuneRACE study (first 160 participants) plus 1,254 subjects from 6 global collaborators. The repertoires were released in a freely available public database intended as a resource for research on the immune response to SARS-CoV-2. The sample metadata nearly always contained a de-identified subject ID, COVID-19 status, age in years and sex. The prospective study material was composed of cDNA or gDNA derived from T cells, B-cell-depleted T cells, or PBMCs. Where available, HLA class I and class II types were obtained from metadata supplied by the sample provider rather than from assay-based typing. What the work shows at the level of the full study, not this receptor alone: The quantity of clinical and demographic metadata differed by source and by participant and was supplied without curation.

The collaborating institutions used their own protocols to collect whole blood in K2EDTA tubes. Collaborator samples were shipped for TCRbeta analysis as frozen whole blood, isolated PBMCs, or DNA extracted from either sample type. This clone occurred a few times. No antigen is known for it. It has no much larger one-base neighbor in the sample; base qualities were not kept. The immunoSEQ Assay, a bias-controlled multiplex PCR, was used to amplify TCRbeta CDR3 regions from genomic DNA. As for the authors' bioinformatics: Nucleated cell counts per sample were estimated from amplification of reference gene primers within the assay. To quantify the absolute abundance of each unique TCRbeta CDR3 rearrangement, sequence reads were collapsed and filtered. For each sample, productive Simpson clonality was calculated as the square root of Simpson's diversity index across productive rearrangements. The clones in this table, taken by TCRdb from immuneACCESS, are in-frame only. Not every clone is retained; where verified, under half of the shortfall comes from an unresolved V gene, and the cause of the rest is unknown. V and J calls and clone size are those listed in that table; D and trimming were worked out from the DNA. Here the sample has 200,000 to 300,000 clones; approximately 91% occur a single time. The leading ten clones occupy roughly 0.8% of the sample.

The CDR3 contains 18 residues, cysteine and phenylalanine counted. Only the CDR3 part of the read is kept: 54 bases, read in frame from the first base. The germline V gene sets CDR1 to SGHRS and CDR2 to YFSETQ. The junction carries 20 bases between V and J, which are trimmed by 1 base and 3 bases respectively. Recombination connected TRBV5-1 to TRBJ2-1; TRBD1 is possibly the D segment (6 matching bases). The sequencing input was peripheral blood. This TCR was sampled from a woman aged 25 to 45 with acute or convalescent COVID-19. DNA sequence: TGCGCCAGCAGCTTGAATGAGCTCGGGACATCTAGCTACAATGAGCAGTTCTTC. This encodes CASSLNELGTSSYNEQFF.